The text below deals with one T cell receptor beta chain. The ends lost 1 base at V and 7 bases at J; junction bases unmatched: 6. CDR3 length equals 15 residues. The germline gives CDR1 SGDLS, CDR2 YYNGEE. This sample was taken from a study of blood T cell repertoires in COVID-19. Only in-frame clones appear in the TCRdb table, and some are missing; sequencing was by immunoSEQ multiplex PCR. The data show around 180,000 clones, 74% seen once. The TCR sequence derives from a woman at least 80 years old with acute or convalescent COVID-19. Sequenced sample: peripheral blood. The rearrangement uses TRBV9 and TRBJ2-7; 12 nucleotides line up with TRBD2. CDR3 protein: CASSVLAGGPGEQYF. DNA of the CDR3: TGTGCCAGCAGCGTACTAGCGGGAGGGCCGGGGGAGCAGTACTTC.